The 32 T cell receptor beta chains listed next were all sequenced from one sample in a study of shared T cell receptors in the human thymus. Sequencing used immunoSEQ multiplex PCR; TCRdb keeps in-frame clones, though not all of them. This sample has 600,000 or so clones, with more than 75% found just once. The same sample was also used in a study of human thymus T cells.

Sequencing input: thymocytes. These receptors were collected from a boy less than two years old with a congenital heart defect.

The rearrangement joins TRBV11-2 to TRBJ2-3; D gene unclear. V lost 5 bases to trimming and J lost 5 bases, with 17 bases between them. This CDR3 is 15 amino acids long. Germline loops: CDR1 SGHAT, CDR2 FQNNGV. CDR3 sequence: CASSPKRLGVDTQYF. CDR3 DNA: TGTGCCAGCAGCCCTAAAAGACTTGGCGTAGATACGCAGTATTTT.

The genes are TRBV27 and TRBJ1-5, with D maybe TRBD1 (5 bases). Germline V gives CDR1 MNHEY, CDR2 SMNVEV (reference sequence). The CDR3 is 15 amino acids. The V end lost 4 bases, the J end lost 6 bases, and 16 bases lay between the germline ends. The CDR3, as DNA: TGTGCCAGCAGTTCATCGGACACCTGGCGTCAGCCCCAGCATTTT. This codes for CASSSSDTWRQPQHF.

The chain employs TRBV19 and TRBJ1-4; D is ambiguous. Between the trimmed V and J ends, which lost 10 bases and 3 bases, there was a span of 6 bases. The CDR3 runs 11 residues. Germline lookup yields CDR1 LNHDA and CDR2 SQIVND (reference sequence). In nucleotides, the CDR3 is TGTGCCACCAGGTCTAATGAAAAACTGTTTTTT. This gives the protein CATRSNEKLFF.

The chain joins TRBV9 to TRBJ2-3; the D is unclear. V dropped 3 bases and J dropped 0 bases, with 5 bases sitting between them. The CDR3 extends over 13 amino acids. Germline CDR1 reads SGDLS; CDR2 reads YYNGEE. The CDR3 sequence is CASSAPSTDTQYF. As DNA, the CDR3 is TGTGCCAGCAGCGCCCCTAGCACAGATACGCAGTATTTT.

The rearrangement links TRBV10-2 to TRBJ2-7; D might be TRBD2 (5 bases). This CDR3 has 13 amino acids. Germline V CDR1 and CDR2: WSHSY, SAAADI. With 5 bases removed from V and 2 bases from J, the gap between germline ends came to 10 bases. CDR3 coding DNA: TGCGCCAGCAGTCCTAGCTCGGCCTACGAGCAGTACTTC. It encodes CASSPSSAYEQYF.

This clone was counted a single time. This chain joins TRBV4-3 and TRBJ1-3; 7 bases align to TRBD1. CDR1 and CDR2 (germline): LGHNA, YSLEER. This CDR3 comprises 15 residues. The V and J ends lost 0 bases and 5 bases, in that order; junction bases with no gene match: 4. The CDR3 loop reads CASSQEEDRRNTIYF. CDR3 in DNA: TGCGCCAGCAGCCAAGAGGAGGACAGGCGAAACACCATATATTTT.

CDR3 sequence (DNA): TGCGCCAGCAGCTTGGCCGGGACAGGGGGGAACACTGAAGCTTTCTTT. This encodes CASSLAGTGGNTEAFF. This chain links TRBV5-1 with TRBJ1-1; TRBD1 matches 11 bases. The junction had 2 bases not matched to a gene; V was cut back by 0 bases and J by 1 base. Germline V gene sequence: CDR1 SGHRS, CDR2 YFSETQ. There are 16 residues in the CDR3.

The sample holds one count of this clone. The chain employs TRBV5-6 and TRBJ2-1, with 9 bases matching TRBD2. The V gene's germline CDR1 is SGHDT and CDR2 YYEEEE. The length of the CDR3 is 19 residues. With V trimmed by 0 bases and J by 8 bases, 18 bases remained unmatched. The CDR3 is CASSLVFSAGGECSDEQFF. The DNA of the CDR3 is TGTGCCAGCAGCTTGGTGTTTTCGGCGGGAGGGGAGTGTAGCGATGAGCAGTTCTTC.

This chain links TRBV7-2 with TRBJ2-7, with D perhaps TRBD1 (6 bases). V lost 3 bases, J lost 3 bases, and 18 bases lay in between. Germline V gene sequence: CDR1 SGHTA, CDR2 FQGNSA. CDR3 length equals 16 residues. The CDR3 DNA reads TGTGCCAGCAGCTTGACCCCGGGACAATCCGACTACGAGCAGTACTTC. As protein: CASSLTPGQSDYEQYF.

The V call is TRBV29-1, the J call TRBJ2-5; 7 bases align to TRBD2. Germline assignment: CDR1 SQVTM and CDR2 ANQGSEA. CDR3 size: 14 residues. Losses at the gene ends were 1 base for V and 5 bases for J; bases not matched to a gene: 7. The CDR3 spells CSVEVGGSQETQYF. The CDR3, as DNA: TGCAGCGTTGAAGTGGGCGGGAGTCAGGAGACCCAGTACTTC.

The chain links TRBV5-1 to TRBJ1-2, with D uncertain. This CDR3 region has 15 residues. Germline V gene lookup returns CDR1 SGHRS and CDR2 YFSETQ. Trimming took 0 bases from V and 4 from J, leaving 13 bases between them. The CDR3 is CASSLGSGGPYGYTF. CDR3 bases: TGCGCCAGCAGCTTGGGTTCCGGAGGCCCCTATGGCTACACCTTC.

This sequence joins TRBV15 and TRBJ2-2; TRBD1 matches 8 bases. The CDR3 runs 15 residues. After removal of 5 bases from V and 7 bases from J, the junction contained 9 bases not matched to a gene. The germline V gene encodes CDR1 LNHNV and CDR2 YYDKDF (reference sequence). CDR3 in amino acids: CATSYQGAGNGELFF. The CDR3 DNA reads as TGTGCCACCAGCTACCAGGGGGCGGGTAACGGGGAGCTGTTTTTT. Full variable domain (missing parts from reference TRBV15 and TRBJ2-2): DAMVIQNPRYQVTQFGKPVTLSCSQTLNHNVMYWYQQKSSQAPKLLFHYYDKDFNNEADTPDNFQSRRPNTSFCFLDIRSPGLGDTAMYLCATSYQGAGNGELFFGEGSRLTVL.

The rearrangement uses TRBV28 and TRBJ2-5; maybe TRBD2 (6 bases). The CDR3 contains 15 residues. V was pared by 7 bases and J by 1 base, with 16 bases between. Germline V lookup: CDR1 MDHEN, CDR2 SYDVKM. This chain's CDR3 is CASTRTGTFQETQYF. The CDR3 DNA reads TGTGCCAGCACTAGAACCGGGACTTTCCAAGAGACCCAGTACTTC.

J is TRBJ2-3 and V is TRBV7-9, with D tentatively TRBD2 (6 bases). V was clipped by 1 base and J by 0 bases, with 11 bases between them. The CDR3 is made up of 16 amino acids. Per the germline V gene, CDR1 is SEHNR and CDR2 is FQNEAQ (reference sequence). The CDR3 here is CASSLGEDGSTDTQYF. The CDR3 DNA reads as TGTGCCAGCAGCTTAGGGGAGGACGGAAGCACAGATACGCAGTATTTT.

The chain employs TRBV21-1 and TRBJ1-2. TRBV21-1 is a pseudogene locus. The CDR3 loop spans 12 amino acids. CDR3 sequence: CASSKARGGYTF. In DNA form, the CDR3 reads TGTGCCAGCAGCAAAGCTCGGGGAGGCTACACCTTC.

The chain couples TRBV19 to TRBJ1-5, with unresolved D. Germline-derived CDR1 and CDR2 are LNHDA and SQIVND (reference sequence). This CDR3 is 14 amino acids long. The V end was cut by 4 bases, the J end by 1 base, with 8 bases between. The CDR3 loop reads CASSKRFSNQPQHF. The CDR3 nucleotides are TGTGCCAGTAGTAAGCGTTTCAGCAATCAGCCCCAGCATTTT.

This sequence joins TRBV30 and TRBJ2-1; 12 nucleotides match TRBD2. J lost 9 bases, V lost 3 bases, and 12 bases had no gene match. The V gene's germline CDR1 is GTSNPN and CDR2 SVGIG (reference sequence). The CDR3 spans 16 residues. CDR3 in amino acids: CAWRILLAGGNGEQFF. CDR3 sequence (DNA): TGTGCCTGGAGAATTTTACTAGCGGGAGGAAACGGTGAGCAGTTCTTC. The whole variable domain, filled in from reference TRBV30 and TRBJ2-1, reads SQTIHQWPATLVQPVGSPLSLECTVEGTSNPNLYWYRQAAGRGLQLLFYSVGIGQISSEVPQNLSASRPQDRQFILSSKKLLLSDSGFYLCAWRILLAGGNGEQFFGPGTRLTVL.

The chain links TRBV30 to TRBJ2-3, with 12 bases fitting TRBD2. Germline lookup yields CDR1 GTSNPN and CDR2 SVGIG (reference sequence). Losses at the gene ends were 5 bases for V and 6 bases for J; bases not matched to a gene: 12. The CDR3 consists of 16 residues. CDR3 in DNA: TGTGCCTGGGGCCCTCGACTAGCGGGAGCTGGTGATACGCAGTATTTT. Translated: CAWGPRLAGAGDTQYF.

The CDR3 reads CASSLTTSSYNEQFF. The DNA for the CDR3 is TGTGCCAGCAGCCTGACTACCAGCTCCTACAATGAGCAGTTCTTC. This rearrangement joins TRBV2 to TRBJ2-1; D is possibly TRBD2 (5 bases). CDR1 is SNHLY, CDR2 FYNNEI, per germline. This CDR3 comprises 15 residues. Trimming took off 6 bases at V and 0 bases at J, with 12 bases between the two ends.

The chain has TRBV19 and TRBJ2-3; the D is unclear. CDR1 and CDR2 from the germline V gene are LNHDA and SQIVND (reference sequence). The CDR3 sequence is 14 residues long. Trimming took 2 bases from V and 6 from J, leaving 12 bases between them. The CDR3 loop is CASSIRFKRDTQYF. The CDR3 DNA is TGTGCCAGTAGTATACGATTTAAGAGGGATACGCAGTATTTT. Full variable domain (outside the CDR3, taken from reference TRBV19 and TRBJ2-3): DGGITQSPKYLFRKEGQNVTLSCEQNLNHDAMYWYRQDPGQGLRLIYYSQIVNDFQKGDIAEGYSVSREKKESFPLTVTSAQKNPTAFYLCASSIRFKRDTQYFGPGTRLTVL.

J is TRBJ2-7 and V is TRBV15; TRBD1 aligns across 7 bases. Germline values: CDR1 LNHNV, CDR2 YYDKDF (reference sequence). The CDR3 loop spans 15 amino acids. V gave up 0 bases and J gave up 4 bases; unmatched junction bases: 6. In DNA form, the CDR3 reads TGTGCCACCAGCAGAGATGAGACAGGGATGTACGAGCAGTACTTC. Translating it yields CATSRDETGMYEQYF.

The V gene is TRBV4-2, the J gene TRBJ2-3; 9 bases line up with TRBD2. J gave up 1 base and V 0 bases, and 5 bases lay outside the gene matches. CDR1 is LGHNA and CDR2 is YNFKEQ in the germline V gene. The CDR3 contains 17 residues. The CDR3 here is CASSQDAGTSCTDTQYF. DNA of the CDR3: TGTGCCAGCAGCCAAGATGCCGGGACTAGCTGCACAGATACGCAGTATTTT.

CDR3 residues: CASSQDDAATEAFF. The CDR3 DNA reads TGCGCCAGCAGCCAAGACGATGCGGCGACGGAAGCTTTCTTT. The chain couples TRBV4-3 to TRBJ1-1; D is unclear. V lost 0 bases and J lost 8, with 13 bases in between. Germline CDR1 LGHNA, CDR2 YSLEER. The CDR3 runs 14 residues.

The rearrangement links TRBV19 to TRBJ1-2, with unresolved D. The CDR3 loop spans 13 amino acids. The ends were cut back, 5 bases at V and 4 bases at J, with 11 bases in the middle. CDR1 and CDR2 (germline): LNHDA, SQIVND (reference sequence). In nucleotides, the CDR3 is TGTGCCAGTAGTGGAGGCAGTGGCTATGGCTACACCTTC. Its protein product is CASSGGSGYGYTF.

The chain carries TRBV5-1 and TRBJ1-2, with TRBD1 matching 7 bases. V trimming: 3 bases; J trimming: 0 bases; junction bases outside the gene matches: 8. CDR1 and CDR2 (germline): SGHRS, YFSETQ. This CDR3 is built from 16 residues. CDR3 bases: TGCGCCAGCAGCTGGACAGGAAGCCGATCTAACTATGGCTACACCTTC. It yields the protein CASSWTGSRSNYGYTF. The whole variable domain, remainder taken from reference TRBV5-1 and TRBJ1-2, is KAGVTQTPRYLIKTRGQQVTLSCSPISGHRSVSWYQQTPGQGLQFLFEYFSETQRNKGNFPGRFSGRQFSNSRSEMNVSTLELGDSALYLCASSWTGSRSNYGYTFGSGTRLTVV.

The chain combines TRBV7-6 with TRBJ2-3, with 10 bases that match TRBD2. Germline CDR1 SGHVS, CDR2 FNYEAQ. J gave up 4 bases and V 7 bases, and 11 bases lay outside the gene matches. This CDR3 has 16 residues. For the CDR3, the DNA is TGTGCCAGCACCCCCTCGGGGACTAGCGCCTCAGATACGCAGTATTTT. It codes for CASTPSGTSASDTQYF.

This clone was detected a few times. This chain links TRBV19 with TRBJ2-4; the D gene is possibly TRBD2 (6 bases). From germline, CDR1 is LNHDA and CDR2 SQIVND (reference sequence). CDR3 length equals 13 residues. V lost 8 bases and J lost 0, with 8 bases in between. The CDR3 sequence is CASGGTAKNIQYF. The CDR3 DNA reads TGTGCCAGTGGGGGGACAGCCAAAAACATTCAGTACTTC.

This chain connects TRBV5-1 to TRBJ2-7; 9 positions agree with TRBD1. Germline values: CDR1 SGHRS, CDR2 YFSETQ. With 4 bases clipped from V and 5 bases from J, the junction kept 7 bases outside the gene matches. CDR3 size: 14 residues. This chain's CDR3 is CASSEWTGVHEQYF. CDR3 in DNA: TGCGCCAGCAGCGAATGGACAGGGGTCCACGAGCAGTACTTC.

This sequence joins TRBV12-5 and TRBJ1-1, with TRBD1 matching over 7 bases. CDR3 length: 16 residues. Germline CDR1 is LGHNT and CDR2 is FRNRAP. The J segment lost 1 base and the V segment lost 7 bases, leaving 12 bases of the junction unmatched. The CDR3 bases are TGTGCTAGTGCCAACCAACAGGGGATCGAGAACACTGAAGCTTTCTTT. Translating gives CASANQQGIENTEAFF.

The chain is built from TRBV9 and TRBJ2-3; 11 nucleotides line up with TRBD2. V was pared by 3 bases and J by 6 bases, with 6 bases of the junction left unmatched. Germline assignment: CDR1 SGDLS and CDR2 YYNGEE. The CDR3 contains 15 residues. DNA for the CDR3: TGTGCCAGCAGCGGCTTAGCGGGGGGGTGGGATACGCAGTATTTT. As protein: CASSGLAGGWDTQYF.

The chain employs TRBV25-1 and TRBJ2-5; TRBD2 matches 8 bases. CDR3 length: 13 amino acids. Germline V gives CDR1 MGHDK, CDR2 SYGVNS. Trimming took 7 bases from V and 4 from J; bases not matched to a gene: 5. The CDR3 nucleotides read TGTGCCAGCATGAGAAGCGGGGGAGAGACCCAGTACTTC. As protein: CASMRSGGETQYF.

The chain has TRBV7-9 and TRBJ2-7; possibly TRBD2 for D (7 bases). The V end was cut by 5 bases, the J end by 3 bases, with 23 bases between. Germline CDR1 and CDR2: SEHNR and FQNEAQ (reference sequence). This CDR3 contains 17 residues. The DNA of the CDR3 is TGTGCCAGCAGCACCCGATCGGCCGGGGGGCGCGTCTACGAGCAGTACTTC. It yields the protein CASSTRSAGGRVYEQYF. Full variable domain (missing parts from reference TRBV7-9 and TRBJ2-7): DTGVSQNPRHKITKRGQNVTFRCDPISEHNRLYWYRQTLGQGPEFLTYFQNEAQLEKSRLLSDRFSAERPKGSFSTLEIQRTEQGDSAMYLCASSTRSAGGRVYEQYFGPGTRLTVT.